Following are 4 T cell receptor beta chains from one sample sequenced in a study of T cells after yellow fever vaccination (dated by TCRdb to the late 2010s). The meaning of the sample's treatment or condition label: live attenuated yellow fever vaccine strain. Libraries came from 5' RACE. Sequencer: Illumina NovaSeq 6000. Starting from the raw public reads, TCRdb applied fastp trimming at Q25, assembled clones with MiXCR and retained in-frame beta chains. Each CDR3 protein gets just one entry, which takes the most common genes and DNA from the rows behind it. This sample lists a few hundred thousand distinct CDR3 sequences; roughly 4% were detected once. The biggest ten clones account for roughly 24% of the sample. Here the sequenced sample was PBMCs, taken 5 days after the yellow fever booster vaccination. These receptors came from a man aged 18 to 30 who received the YFV17D yellow fever vaccine.

This clonotype was seen repeatedly, ten times or more. The chain carries TRBV10-3 and TRBJ2-3; 11 positions match TRBD1. Germline V gene data show CDR1 as ENHRY and CDR2 as SYGVKD. Germline trimming cut 3 bases from V and 4 bases from J; bases unmatched to any gene: 3. This CDR3 contains 15 residues. The CDR3, as DNA: TGTGCCATCAGTGAAGGGACAGGGGGGGCAGATACGCAGTATTTT. This encodes CAISEGTGGADTQYF.

The chain has TRBV20-1 and TRBJ2-4; tentatively, D is TRBD1 (6 bases). Trimming stripped 0 bases from V and 1 base from J, with 7 bases between. Germline V CDR1 and CDR2: DFQATT, SNEGSKA (reference sequence). The CDR3 has 14 residues. CDR3 in amino acids: CSAREDRAKNIQYF. The CDR3 DNA sequence: TGCAGTGCTAGAGAAGACAGGGCCAAAAACATTCAGTACTTC.

This clonotype was seen a few times. The chain uses TRBV29-1 and TRBJ1-3; D is ambiguous. Trimming stripped 7 bases from V and 7 bases from J, with 11 bases between. Germline V gene sequence: CDR1 SQVTM, CDR2 ANQGSEA. This CDR3 has 11 amino acids. CDR3 coding DNA: TGCAGCGCCCTCAGAGGGAACACCATATATTTT. Translated: CSALRGNTIYF.

The sample holds many counts of this clonotype. Relative to the germline gene, one junction end is altered; a read error may explain this. This chain links TRBV27 with TRBJ1-1, with D unclear. The CDR3 has 15 residues. The germline gives CDR1 MNHEY, CDR2 SMNVEV (reference sequence). This chain's CDR3 is CASSSAWQDDTEAFF. The CDR3 DNA sequence: TGTGCCAGCAGTTCCGCGTGGCAGGATGACACTGAAGCTTTTTTT.